Here is one T cell receptor beta chain with its context. Assay: immunoSEQ multiplex PCR; the TCRdb copy retains only in-frame clones and omits some. Among tens of thousands of clones listed, approximately 88% were seen once. This sample was taken from a study of OX40 agonist ivuxolimab in advanced cancers. Turning to the study itself: Of the patients, three showed partial responses, one with hepatocellular carcinoma and two with cutaneous melanoma.

V shed 2 bases, J shed 1 base, and the junction held 4 bases outside the gene matches. The CDR3 runs to 15 residues. Germline V gene sequence: CDR1 MNHNY, CDR2 SVGAGI (reference sequence). V is TRBV6-6 and J is TRBJ2-7, with TRBD1 matching 8 bases. The sequence derives from an adult with an advanced solid tumor such as melanoma, head and neck, liver or kidney cancer. This specimen consisted of CD4+ or CD8+ T cells sorted from blood, obtained in a trial of the OX40 agonist ivuxolimab. Written as DNA, the CDR3 is TGTGCCAGCAGTTACGCTCAGGGGGCATCCTACGAGCAGTACTTC. Translated: CASSYAQGASYEQYF.